One and the same sample provided the 17 T cell receptor beta chains below, sequenced in a study of CD8 T cells in ankylosing spondylitis. TCRdb itself ran the 5' RACE reads through MiXCR, one entry per CDR3 protein. Of approximately 300,000 distinct CDR3 sequences in the sample, around 20% are singletons; the top ten hold around 8%. Sequenced material: blood, either unsorted or a sorted T cell fraction (not recorded which). These receptor sequences come from a male donor with ankylosing spondylitis or in good health (not recorded which).

CDR3 sequence: CAWIRDLYGYTF. DNA for the CDR3: TGTGCCTGGATACGGGATCTCTATGGCTACACCTTC. The chain links TRBV30 to TRBJ1-2; D uncertain. Germline V lookup: CDR1 GTSNPN, CDR2 SVGIG (reference sequence). This CDR3 has 12 amino acids. The V gene lost 4 bases and the J gene lost 4 bases, with 10 bases spanning the gap.

This chain connects TRBV15 to TRBJ2-2; 8 nucleotides match TRBD2. The germline CDR1 and CDR2 sequences are LNHNV and YYDKDF (reference sequence). With V trimmed by 2 bases and J by 3 bases, 5 bases remained unmatched. This CDR3 has 16 amino acids. The chain's CDR3 is CATSRFSGRDTGELFF. The CDR3 DNA reads TGTGCCACCAGCAGATTTTCCGGGAGGGACACCGGGGAGCTGTTTTTT.

V is TRBV7-3 and J is TRBJ2-3; no clear D gene. The germline CDR1 and CDR2 sequences are SGHTA and FQGTGA. Trimming pared 5 bases from V and 0 bases from J, leaving 9 bases between. This CDR3 is built from 14 residues. Here the CDR3 DNA reads TGTGCCAGCAGCCCAGATGCTAGCACAGATACGCAGTATTTT. Translation: CASSPDASTDTQYF.

The rearrangement joins TRBV5-6 to TRBJ2-3; maybe TRBD1 (6 bases). CDR1 is SGHDT, CDR2 YYEEEE, per germline. V shed 4 bases and J shed 8 bases, with 20 bases lying between them. This CDR3 is 15 amino acids long. The CDR3 spells CASSQEGRDIGTQYF. CDR3 DNA sequence: TGTGCCAGCAGCCAAGAGGGCAGGGACATCGGTACGCAGTATTTT. Based on the CDR3 plus reference TRBV5-6 and TRBJ2-3, the full variable domain is DAGVTQSPTHLIKTRGQQVTLRCSPKSGHDTVSWYQQALGQGPQFIFQYYEEEERQRGNFPDRFSGHQFPNYSSELNVNALLLGDSALYLCASSQEGRDIGTQYFGPGTRLTVL.

Points on this clonotype: Germline and junction disagree at one end, which may indicate a read error. The CDR3 here is CTSSPGQGGLNQPQHF. In nucleotides, the CDR3 is TGCACCAGCAGCCCCGGACAGGGCGGCCTTAATCAGCCCCAGCATTTT. The V and J genes are TRBV5-1 and TRBJ1-5; TRBD1 aligns across 8 bases. Germline V gives CDR1 SGHRS, CDR2 YFSETQ. The CDR3 totals 16 residues.

This chain connects TRBV9 to TRBJ2-3, with 8 bases aligning to TRBD2. CDR1 and CDR2 from the germline V gene are SGDLS and YYNGEE. V lost 5 bases to trimming and J lost 1 base; unmatched junction nucleotides: 6. The CDR3 has 15 amino acids. For the CDR3, the DNA is TGTGCCAGCAGTCCCTTTAGCGGGGGCACAGATACGCAGTATTTT. It yields the protein CASSPFSGGTDTQYF.

This clonotype has at least ten counts. The CDR3 sequence: CASSQDRGLNQPQHF. CDR3 in DNA: TGTGCCAGCAGTCAAGACAGGGGGCTCAATCAGCCCCAGCATTTT. This sequence joins TRBV12-3 or TRBV12-4 and TRBJ1-5; 10 bases map to TRBD1. The CDR3 extends over 15 amino acids. V shed 5 bases, J shed 3 bases, and the junction held 4 bases outside the gene matches.

The chain carries TRBV28 and TRBJ2-2; D may be TRBD2 (6 bases). V lost 2 bases and J lost 3, with 10 bases in between. The CDR3 runs 15 residues. The germline gives CDR1 MDHEN, CDR2 SYDVKM. The CDR3 sequence: CASSLIAGHTGELFF. CDR3 DNA: TGTGCCAGCAGTTTAATCGCGGGACACACCGGGGAGCTGTTTTTT.

There are many counts of this clonotype. The rearrangement links TRBV12-3 or TRBV12-4 to TRBJ2-7; a weak D match, TRBD1 (6 bases). V was clipped by 2 bases and J by 4 bases, with 6 bases between them. The CDR3 is made up of 12 amino acids. DNA for the CDR3: TGTGCCAGCAGTTTACAGGGGTACGAGCAGTACGTC. This sequence encodes CASSLQGYEQYV.

The rearrangement joins TRBV5-5 to TRBJ2-2; a possible D gene is TRBD1 (6 bases). CDR1 is SGHKS and CDR2 is YYEKEE in the germline V gene (reference sequence). V was shortened by 2 bases and J by 6 bases, with 17 bases between the two germline ends. This CDR3 is 16 amino acids long. CDR3 sequence (DNA): TGTGCCAGCAGCTTCGCGACAGGCGTTTTGGCCGGGGAGCTGTTTTTT. Its translation is CASSFATGVLAGELFF.

A remark on this clonotype: One end of the junction is discordant with germline, which a read error may explain. The chain combines TRBV4-2 with TRBJ2-5, with D perhaps TRBD1 (6 bases). The CDR3 sequence is 15 residues long. The germline CDR1 and CDR2 sequences are LGHNA and YNFKEQ. CDR3 nucleotides: TGTGTCAGCAGCCAAGTTTTTCAGGGGCAAGAGACCCAGTACTTC. Protein: CVSSQVFQGQETQYF.

This clonotype has only a few counts. A much larger clonotype is one base distant, so this may be a read error. The V and J genes are TRBV4-1 and TRBJ2-2; D not certain. Germline values: CDR1 MGHRA, CDR2 YSYEKL. The CDR3 is 16 amino acids. DNA of the CDR3: TGCGCCATCAGCCAAGAGTCCCAGTGGAACACCGGGGAGCTGTTTTTT. Protein product: CAISQESQWNTGELFF.

In this sample, this clonotype turned up a few times. This sequence joins TRBV18 and TRBJ1-2; TRBD1 is a possible D gene (5 bases). The V gene lost 5 bases and the J gene lost 5 bases, with 15 bases spanning the gap. This CDR3 has 14 amino acids. CDR1 and CDR2 from the germline V gene are KGHSH and LQKENI. The chain's CDR3 is CASSSQHGGYGYTF. In nucleotides, the CDR3 is TGTGCCAGCTCATCGCAACACGGGGGGTATGGCTACACCTTC.

The V gene is TRBV5-6, the J gene TRBJ1-1; 11 bases match TRBD1. Germline values: CDR1 SGHDT, CDR2 YYEEEE. This CDR3 has 16 residues. V gave up 5 bases and J gave up 0 bases; unmatched junction bases: 6. CDR3 protein: CASRMGQGGMNTEAFF. CDR3 DNA sequence: TGTGCCAGCAGGATGGGACAGGGGGGGATGAACACTGAAGCTTTCTTT.

The chain recombines TRBV12-3 or TRBV12-4 with TRBJ2-1; 7 nucleotides agree with TRBD1. The CDR3 consists of 15 residues. V gave up 6 bases and J gave up 2 bases; unmatched junction bases: 7. CDR3 DNA: TGTGCCAGCAGCAAGACCGGGACAGCCTACAATGAGCAGTTCTTC. Residues: CASSKTGTAYNEQFF.

The chain carries TRBV20-1 and TRBJ1-1; 9 bases map to TRBD1. Germline V gene data show CDR1 as DFQATT and CDR2 as SNEGSKA (reference sequence). The junction had 12 bases not matched to a gene; V was cut back by 3 bases and J by 4 bases. The CDR3 is made up of 16 amino acids. The CDR3 bases are TGCAGTGCTAGGCTCCACCCGGGACAGGGAAGCACTGAAGCTTTCTTT. This sequence encodes CSARLHPGQGSTEAFF.

This clonotype was seen at least ten times. The chain uses TRBV29-1 and TRBJ2-5, with 8 positions matching TRBD2. V trimming: 2 bases; J trimming: 5 bases; junction bases outside the gene matches: 10. CDR3 size: 15 residues. The germline V gene encodes CDR1 SQVTM and CDR2 ANQGSEA. The CDR3 coding sequence is TGCAGCGTTGAATTAGAGCGCGGGAGGTCTGAGACCCAGTACTTC. Translated, it gives CSVELERGRSETQYF.